This is a list of T cell receptor beta chains from one sample in a study of vaccination effects on CD4 cells after COVID-19. Repertoires were generated with immunoSEQ multiplex PCR, while TCRdb's copy carries only in-frame clones and drops some. The sample has around 62,000 clones, around 70% seen once. These TCRs' antigens remain unknown. Sample: CD4+ T cells from PBMCs cultured without peptide, taken after COVID-19 vaccination. The source is a human donor who received a COVID-19 vaccine. CDR3s include the opening cysteine and the closing phenylalanine or tryptophan. Fields, in order: V gene, D gene, J gene, clone size, CDR3 DNA, CDR3 protein. A D gene is named only where the DNA matches it firmly. Only part of the rows carry a size: once, few, many, or a class if the clone is expanded.

TRBV5-1,TRBD2,TRBJ2-2,NA,TGCGCCAGCAGCTTAACTAGCGGGGGGGCCACCGGGGAGCTGTTTTTT,CASSLTSGGATGELFF
TRBV5-8,NA,TRBJ2-3,NA,TGTGCCAGCCCTGGAGATACGCAGTATTTT,CASPGDTQYF
TRBV7-8,NA,TRBJ1-6,NA,TGTGCCAGCAGCTTACGGGGGGAAAGGGATTCACCCCTCCACTTT,CASSLRGERDSPLHF
TRBV6-5,NA,TRBJ2-1,NA,TGTGCCAGCTACAAAGCGGCCTCCTACAATGAGCAGTTCTTC,CASYKAASYNEQFF
TRBV7-2,NA,TRBJ1-5,NA,TGTGCCAGCAGCCCTCTCGGGGTACCCGATTTCGGTCAGCCCCAGCATTTT,CASSPLGVPDFGQPQHF
TRBV6-2/TRBV6-3,NA,TRBJ1-1,NA,TGTGCCAGCAGTCTGTTAGATGAAGCTTTCTTT,CASSLLDEAFF
TRBV7-3,TRBD2,TRBJ2-1,NA,TGTGCCAGTTTGATAGCGGGGGGGTATAATGAGCAGTTCTTC,CASLIAGGYNEQFF
TRBV11-1,NA,TRBJ1-1,NA,TGTGCCAGCAGCTTTTCTGACAGGATGAACACTGAAGCTTTCTTT,CASSFSDRMNTEAFF
TRBV6-5,NA,TRBJ1-2,few,TGTGCCAGCAGGGTAACAGGAGGTCGTAACTATGGCTACACCTTC,CASRVTGGRNYGYTF
TRBV7-9,NA,TRBJ1-2,few,TGTGCCAGCAGCTCGAACGGGGGGTATGGCTACACCTTC,CASSSNGGYGYTF
TRBV6-1,TRBD2,TRBJ2-1,few,TGTGCCAGCAGTGAGACTAGCGGGGGCTACAATGAGCAGTTCTTC,CASSETSGGYNEQFF
TRBV9,NA,TRBJ1-6,NA,TGTGCCAGCAGCGTAGGAGGGAGCTCCTATAATTCACCCCTCCACTTT,CASSVGGSSYNSPLHF
TRBV7-2,NA,TRBJ2-3,NA,TGTGCCAGCAGAAGCGACACAGATACGCAGTATTTT,CASRSDTDTQYF
TRBV6-5,TRBD1,TRBJ1-2,NA,TGTGCCAGCAGTTACGAGGGGGCATGGGGCTACACCTTC,CASSYEGAWGYTF
TRBV4-1,TRBD2,TRBJ2-1,NA,TGCGCCAGCAGCCAAGTAAGGACTAGCGGAAGAGAGGAGCAGTTCTTC,CASSQVRTSGREEQFF
TRBV11-3,NA,TRBJ2-1,NA,TGTGCCAGCAGCTTTACAGCCTTAGGCAATGAGCAGTTCTTC,CASSFTALGNEQFF
TRBV5-6,TRBD1,TRBJ1-2,NA,TGTGCCAGCAGCTTTGGGACAGGGGTTAGCTATGGCTACACCTTC,CASSFGTGVSYGYTF
TRBV7-7,NA,TRBJ2-5,few,TGTGCCAGCAGCTTAGGCTCCCAAGAGACCCAGTACTTC,CASSLGSQETQYF
TRBV30,NA,TRBJ1-2,NA,TGTGCCTGGAATTGGGTTGGATCGGGGGATGGCTACACCTTC,CAWNWVGSGDGYTF
TRBV28,NA,TRBJ1-2,NA,TGTGCCAGCAGTATAACCCAGGGAGGTGACACCTTC,CASSITQGGDTF
TRBV24-1,NA,TRBJ1-5,NA,TGTGCCACCAGTGATGGGGGGCGCAATCAGCCCCAGCATTTT,CATSDGGRNQPQHF
TRBV6-6,NA,TRBJ1-3,NA,TGTGCCAGCAGCAAGGAAGGGACGAGAAACACCATATATTTT,CASSKEGTRNTIYF
TRBV9,TRBD1,TRBJ2-3,NA,TGTGCCAGCAGCGTAACGGGACAGTCAGATACGCAGTATTTT,CASSVTGQSDTQYF
TRBV5-5,NA,TRBJ1-2,NA,TGTGCCAGCAGCTTGGCGGCGATTCGTGGCTACACCTTC,CASSLAAIRGYTF
TRBV9,TRBD1,TRBJ1-6,NA,TGTGCCAGCAGCGCGACTCCAAACAGCGGACAGGGGGCCAATTCACCCCTCCACTTT,CASSATPNSGQGANSPLHF
TRBV3-1/TRBV3-2,TRBD2,TRBJ2-2,NA,TGTGCCAGCAGCCAAGCGGGGGGGTTTGTCGGGGAGCTGTTTTTT,CASSQAGGFVGELFF
TRBV3-1/TRBV3-2,NA,TRBJ1-2,NA,TGTGCCAGCAGCCAAAGTGTGAATGGCTACACCTTC,CASSQSVNGYTF